The entry below describes one T cell receptor beta chain. This clonotype appeared a few times. Which antigen it targets is not known. The sample holds no much larger clone one base away, and base qualities are not on file. These data come from a study of healthy donors' naive CD4 and CD8 T cells (dated by TCRdb to the mid-2010s). Some background on the complete study: Donor selection covered three age groups (20-25, 40-50 and 60-70 years) with over 5 people in each, and the resulting cohort had a mean age of approximately 43 and was half female. For TCR alpha, a new primer set was designed to cover all functional IMGT alpha gene variants, and all other steps followed the beta-chain workflow. The study sequenced rearranged TCR alpha and beta chains from naive CD4+ and CD8+ T cells to test how TCR variation relates to lineage commitment. The peripheral blood mononuclear cells came from some 20 individuals who were healthy and unrelated. Donors were HLA-typed by sequencing at HLA-A, -B, -C, -DRB1, -DQB1 and -DPB1 using the SBTexcellerator protocol, an ABI3130xl analyzer and SBTengine software.

What the research found in general, with its limitations: Possible repertoire bias arising from homeostatic proliferation of naive T cells was not directly addressed. Taken together, V genes, J genes and CDR3 charge appeared to account for approximately 13% of the variance in CD4/CD8 propensity, acting in a largely additive way. Because alpha and beta chains were sequenced in bulk and could not be paired, the effects of the two chains in combination were not assessed. In both chains, CD4+ lineage was associated with a positively charged CDR3 and CD8+ lineage with a negatively charged CDR3. Most V and J gene segments were reportedly biased between naive CD4+ and CD8+ cells, consistently across donors and independent of HLA genotype.

Counted from cysteine to phenylalanine, this CDR3 has 12 amino acids. Left in the record is the CDR3 DNA by itself, 36 bases read in frame from the first base. CDR1 and CDR2 (MNHEY, SVGAGI) derive from the germline V gene. The trim is 0 bases for V and 7 bases for J, with a gap of 4 bases between the germline ends. The sample was run on a 454 GS FLX Titanium. A previously published linear amplification protocol was used to construct TCR libraries from about 490 ng of total RNA. The Roche/454 Genome Sequencer with Titanium chemistry was used for sequencing. The paper's processing steps were these. A total of some 80,000 rearranged TCR alpha transcripts were sequenced from several of the healthy donors. Duplicate transcripts were removed, and unique TCR clonotypes were defined by the CDR3 junction according to IMGT nomenclature. In R 2.13.0, logistic regression modeled CD4 versus CD8 status on V and J genes, adjusting for donor effects, with Bonferroni correction for multiple testing. TCRdb redid the processing of the public reads, applying fastp at Q25 and MiXCR, and retained in-frame beta chains. Duplicate CDR3 protein sequences are folded into a single record with the most common DNA and genes. TCRdb assigned the V and J calls; the authors' analysis was not used. The sample yields some 190,000 distinct CDR3 sequences; around 74% were counted once. The ten largest clones add up to 2.3% of the sample.

Cells with a CD4+CD8-CD45RO-CD45RA+ profile were isolated by FACS and defined as naive CD4+ T cells, and those with a CD8+CD4-CD45RA+CD27bright profile were defined as naive CD8+ T cells. Antibodies against CD4 (RPA-T4), CD8 (SK1), CD27 (O323), CD45RA (HI100) and CD45RO (UCHL1) were used for sorting. The TCR originated in a pool of human donors in good health; the sample pools cells from several healthy donors. The rearrangement joined TRBV6-5 to TRBJ2-1; the D gene cannot be named for sure. The sequencing sample was made of naive CD4+ and CD8+ T cells sorted from blood, pooled from several donors. Interpreted using the paper, the cell subset or site label stands for: FACS-sorted naive CD4+ (CD45RO-CD45RA+) and naive CD8+ (CD45RA+CD27bright) T cells. The CDR3 reads CASSYSGNEQFF. The DNA is as follows: TGTGCCAGCAGTTACTCGGGGAATGAGCAGTTCTTC.